This T cell receptor (beta chain) stems from a study of human T cells and chemical hapten exposure. In the study overall: Diphenylcyclopropenone was administered weekly to the scalp of patients throughout the approximately 24-week study.

The time point here: pre-sensitization, week 0. Described treatment: therapeutic diphenylcyclopropenone sensitization with weekly scalp DPC. Non-pregnant alopecia patients aged 18 to 70, suitable for DPC therapy. Note on this clonotype: What it recognizes is unknown.

One entry per CDR3 protein results from TCRdb running MiXCR on the RACE reads. The sample yields over 70,000 distinct CDR3 sequences, 14% seen once. General study results and limits: The number of TCRs above 1 in 1000 frequency did not change after DPC sensitization.

The germline V and J ends were trimmed by 1 base and 0 bases, with 10 bases remaining between them. The CDR3 runs 16 residues. Per the germline V gene, CDR1 is KGHSH and CDR2 is LQKENI. The receptor comes from a woman in her forties or fifties with alopecia areata. Some clones in this sample may be carry-over from other donors' samples. V gene TRBV18 combines with J gene TRBJ1-3, with D possibly TRBD1 on 5 matching bases. Sequences were derived from whole blood, sampled in connection with sensitization to the hapten diphenylcyclopropenone (DPC). The CDR3 loop reads CASSPLGTSSGNTIYF. CDR3 DNA sequence: TGTGCCAGCTCACCACTCGGGACGAGCTCTGGAAACACCATATATTTT.